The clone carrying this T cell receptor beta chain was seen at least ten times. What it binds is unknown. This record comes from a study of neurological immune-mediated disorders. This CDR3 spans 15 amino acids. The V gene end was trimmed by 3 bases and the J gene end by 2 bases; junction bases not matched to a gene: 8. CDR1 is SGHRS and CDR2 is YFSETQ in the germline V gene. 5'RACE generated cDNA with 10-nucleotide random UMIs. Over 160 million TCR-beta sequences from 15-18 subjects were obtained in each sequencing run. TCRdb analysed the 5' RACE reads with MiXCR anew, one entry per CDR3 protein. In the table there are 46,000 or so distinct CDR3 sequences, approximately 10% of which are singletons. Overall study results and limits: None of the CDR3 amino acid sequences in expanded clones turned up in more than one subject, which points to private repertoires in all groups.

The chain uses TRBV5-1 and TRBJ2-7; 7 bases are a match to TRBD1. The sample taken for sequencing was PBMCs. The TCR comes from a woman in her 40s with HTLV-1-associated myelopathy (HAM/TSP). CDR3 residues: CASSSGTVETYEQYF. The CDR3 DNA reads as TGCGCCAGCAGCTCCGGGACAGTAGAGACCTACGAGCAGTACTTC.